This note documents a single TCR beta chain sequence. TCRdb's copy holds only in-frame clones and misses some; the assay was immunoSEQ multiplex PCR. The sample contains around 550,000 clones, 85% to 95% of which appear only once. This CDR3 contains 13 residues. Germline values: CDR1 SEHNR, CDR2 FQNEAQ (reference sequence). The V gene lost 1 base and the J gene lost 5 bases, with 8 bases spanning the gap. This record belongs to a study of shared clonotypes between healthy human individuals. Naive CD8 cells lacked CD45RO and underwent positive selection for CCR7, leaving out terminally differentiated effector memory CD45RA+ cells.

The sample was naive CD8+ T cells sorted from blood. This chain links TRBV7-9 with TRBJ1-2; no clear D gene. The TCR sequence derives from a woman between 25 and 40 years old in good health. The CDR3 protein is CASSLGTQYGYTF. The CDR3 coding sequence is TGTGCCAGCAGCTTAGGGACTCAATATGGCTACACCTTC.